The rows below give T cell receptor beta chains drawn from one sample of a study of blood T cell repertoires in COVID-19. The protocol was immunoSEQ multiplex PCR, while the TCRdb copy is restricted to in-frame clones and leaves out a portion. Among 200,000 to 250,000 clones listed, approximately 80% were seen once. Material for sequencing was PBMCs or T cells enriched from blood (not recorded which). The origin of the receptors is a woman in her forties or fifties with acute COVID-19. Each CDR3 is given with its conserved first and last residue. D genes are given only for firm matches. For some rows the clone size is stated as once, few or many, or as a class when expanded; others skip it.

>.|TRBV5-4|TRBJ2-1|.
CASSLDGNSYNEQFF
TGTGCCAGCAGCTTGGACGGGAACTCCTACAATGAGCAGTTCTTC
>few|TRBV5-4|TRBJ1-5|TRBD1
CASSLRTGPYSNQPQHF
TGTGCCAGCAGTCTCAGGACAGGGCCTTATAGCAATCAGCCCCAGCATTTT
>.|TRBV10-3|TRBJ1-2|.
CAISESGGDYGYTF
TGTGCCATCAGTGAGTCGGGGGGAGACTATGGCTACACCTTC
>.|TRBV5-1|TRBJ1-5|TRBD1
CASSLGQGGNQPQHF
TGCGCCAGCAGCTTGGGGCAGGGGGGCAATCAGCCCCAGCATTTT
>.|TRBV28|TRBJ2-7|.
CASSTAGTLSGEQYF
TGTGCCAGCAGTACCGCCGGGACACTCTCTGGCGAGCAGTACTTC
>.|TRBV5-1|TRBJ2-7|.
CASTTDSTSTYEQYF
TGCGCCAGCACAACGGACTCCACCTCTACCTACGAGCAGTACTTC
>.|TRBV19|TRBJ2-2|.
CASCYFAGELFF
TGTGCCAGTTGTTATTTCGCCGGGGAGCTGTTTTTT
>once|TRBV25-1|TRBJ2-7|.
CASSESGRAYEQYF
TGTGCCAGCAGTGAATCCGGCAGGGCCTACGAGCAGTACTTC
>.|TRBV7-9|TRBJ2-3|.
CASSLGGYSTDTQYF
TGTGCCAGCAGCTTAGGAGGCTACAGCACAGATACGCAGTATTTT
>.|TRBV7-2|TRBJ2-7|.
CASRLSGFNEQYF
TGTGCCAGCAGGTTGTCAGGGTTTAATGAGCAGTACTTC
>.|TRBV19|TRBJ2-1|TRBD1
CASSARQGYEQFF
TGTGCCAGTAGTGCACGACAGGGCTATGAGCAGTTCTTC
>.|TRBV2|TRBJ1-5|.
CASSVTGIQSQHF
TGTGCCAGCAGTGTCACAGGGATCCAGTCCCAGCATTTT
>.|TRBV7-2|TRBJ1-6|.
CASSLKWGSPLHF
TGTGCCAGCAGCTTAAAGTGGGGCTCACCCCTCCACTTT
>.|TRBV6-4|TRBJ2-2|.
CASSESPSGELFF
TGTGCCAGCAGCGAGTCCCCGAGCGGGGAGCTGTTTTTT
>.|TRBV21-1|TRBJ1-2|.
CASSFRRGRYGYTF
TGTGCCAGCAGCTTCCGCAGGGGGCGCTATGGCTACACCTTC
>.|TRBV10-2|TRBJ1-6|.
CASSVTGEGGSPLHF
TGCGCCAGCAGTGTGACAGGCGAGGGTGGTTCACCCCTCCACTTT
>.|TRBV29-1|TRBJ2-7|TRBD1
CSVAGQGYEQYF
TGCAGCGTTGCAGGACAGGGATACGAGCAGTACTTC
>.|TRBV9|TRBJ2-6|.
CASSAAGPLSGANVLTF
TGTGCCAGCAGTGCGGCGGGGCCACTCTCTGGGGCCAACGTCCTGACTTTC
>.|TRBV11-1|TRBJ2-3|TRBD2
CASSLGLDTDTQYF
TGTGCCAGCAGCCTGGGACTAGACACAGATACGCAGTATTTT
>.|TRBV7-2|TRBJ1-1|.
CASTLTGYTEAFF
TGTGCCAGCACCTTGACAGGTTATACTGAAGCTTTCTTT
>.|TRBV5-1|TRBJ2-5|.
CASSDRATAGTQYF
TGCGCCAGCAGCGATAGGGCAACAGCGGGGACCCAGTACTTC
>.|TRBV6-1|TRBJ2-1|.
CASSGPQAGRYSSYNEQFF
TGTGCCAGCAGTGGGCCGCAGGCTGGTAGGTACAGCTCCTACAATGAGCAGTTCTTC
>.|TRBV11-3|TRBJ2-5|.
CASSLAAMETQYF
TGTGCCAGCAGCTTAGCCGCTATGGAGACCCAGTACTTC
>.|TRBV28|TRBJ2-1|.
CASRTGEGANEQFF
TGTGCCAGCAGGACAGGGGAGGGGGCCAATGAGCAGTTCTTC
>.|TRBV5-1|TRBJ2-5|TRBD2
CASSLVGGTETQYF
TGCGCCAGCAGCTTGGTGGGGGGGACGGAGACCCAGTACTTC
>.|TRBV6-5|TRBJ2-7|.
CASSPRQAGEYEQYF
TGTGCCAGCAGCCCCAGGCAGGCAGGGGAGTACGAGCAGTACTTC
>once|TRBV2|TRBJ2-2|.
CASSGRGGGAGELFF
TGTGCCAGCAGTGGCAGGGGCGGGGGTGCCGGGGAGCTGTTTTTT
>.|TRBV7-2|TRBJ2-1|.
CASSLARGSYNEQFF
TGTGCCAGCAGCTTAGCTAGGGGGTCCTACAATGAGCAGTTCTTC
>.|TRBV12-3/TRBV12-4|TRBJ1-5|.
CASSPNQPQHF
TGTGCCAGCAGTCCGAATCAGCCCCAGCATTTT
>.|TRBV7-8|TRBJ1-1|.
CASSPGKERGAFF
TGTGCCAGCAGCCCGGGGAAGGAAAGAGGAGCTTTCTTT
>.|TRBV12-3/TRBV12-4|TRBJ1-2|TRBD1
CASSWQGDGYTF
TGTGCCAGCAGTTGGCAGGGGGATGGCTACACCTTC
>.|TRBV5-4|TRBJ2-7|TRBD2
CASSLRTSGPYEQYF
TGTGCCAGCAGCTTAAGGACTAGCGGCCCCTACGAGCAGTACTTC
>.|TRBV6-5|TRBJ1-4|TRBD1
CASKDRGHTNEKLFF
TGTGCCAGCAAAGACAGGGGGCACACTAATGAAAAACTGTTTTTT
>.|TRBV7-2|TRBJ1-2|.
CASSSDVSLRDYGYTF
TGTGCCAGCAGCTCCGATGTGAGTTTACGGGACTATGGCTACACCTTC
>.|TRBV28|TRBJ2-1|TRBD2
CASLNLPGLAGRSSSYNEQFF
TGTGCCAGCCTTAACCTTCCGGGACTAGCGGGGCGTTCAAGCTCCTACAATGAGCAGTTCTTC
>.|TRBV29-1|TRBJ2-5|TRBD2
CSVETIAGGGETQYF
TGCAGCGTTGAAACCATAGCGGGAGGGGGAGAGACCCAGTACTTC
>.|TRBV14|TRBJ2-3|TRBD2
CASMVGLAGVRLGGDTQYF
TGTGCCAGCATGGTAGGACTAGCGGGAGTGAGGTTAGGGGGAGATACGCAGTATTTT
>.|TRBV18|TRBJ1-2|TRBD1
CASSQTGLEGYTF
TGTGCCAGCTCCCAGACAGGGTTGGAGGGCTACACCTTC
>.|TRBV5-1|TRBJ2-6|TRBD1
CASSSGTGGSTSGANVLTF
TGCGCCAGCAGCTCGGGGACAGGGGGAAGTACTTCTGGGGCCAACGTCCTGACTTTC
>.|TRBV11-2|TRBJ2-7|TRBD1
CASSSTGGTYEQYF
TGTGCCAGCAGCTCGACAGGGGGGACCTACGAGCAGTACTTC
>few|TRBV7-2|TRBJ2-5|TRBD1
CASSRSTGGVETQYF
TGTGCCAGCAGCCGCTCCACAGGGGGAGTCGAGACCCAGTACTTC
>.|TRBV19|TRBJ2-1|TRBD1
CASSTHTTGGRNEQFF
TGTGCCAGTAGTACCCACACAACAGGGGGCAGGAATGAGCAGTTCTTC
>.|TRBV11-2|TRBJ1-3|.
CASSLEGRISGNTIYF
TGTGCCAGCAGCTTAGAGGGCAGAATCTCTGGAAACACCATATATTTT
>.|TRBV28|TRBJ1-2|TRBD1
CASSKTGNGYTF
TGTGCCAGCAGTAAGACAGGGAATGGCTACACCTTC